This TCR beta chain was identified in a study of neurological immune-mediated disorders. With regard to this clonotype: A read error may be the cause here, since a much bigger clone is one base away.

The CDR3 runs 11 residues. TCRdb independently ran MiXCR on the 5' RACE reads; one entry per CDR3 protein. The data contain around 70,000 distinct CDR3 sequences, under 5.5% of them singletons. Source material: PBMCs. The origin of this receptor is a woman in her 70s with multiple sclerosis. The V and J genes are TRBV12-3 or TRBV12-4 and TRBJ2-3; no clear D. The CDR3 DNA follows: TGTGACAGCACCCTAGCAGATACGCAGTATTTT. The encoded protein is CDSTLADTQYF.